These 17 T cell receptor beta chains share one sample of origin, sequenced in a study of shared clonotypes between healthy human individuals. The protocol was immunoSEQ multiplex PCR, while the TCRdb copy is restricted to in-frame clones and leaves out a portion. The sample includes roughly 1.5 million clones, roughly 98% of them seen just once. The sequencing input was naive CD4+ T cells sorted from blood. Described subset: CD45RA+ positively selected. These receptors were collected from a man younger than 40 in good health.

J is TRBJ2-1 and V is TRBV7-3, with 10 nucleotides matching TRBD1. The CDR3 spans 17 residues. V lost 5 bases, J lost 7 bases, and 14 bases stayed unmatched. Germline V gene sequence: CDR1 SGHTA, CDR2 FQGTGA. The CDR3 DNA reads as TGTGCCAGCAGCCGACATCCGGGACAGGGGAGACGGAATGAGCAGTTCTTC. Translating gives CASSRHPGQGRRNEQFF.

The CDR3 DNA is TGTGCCAGCAGCTTAGTTGGGTGGAACGGGGAGCTGTTTTTT. This sequence encodes CASSLVGWNGELFF. This chain joins TRBV11-2 and TRBJ2-2, with D uncertain. This CDR3 is 14 amino acids long. Germline CDR1 reads SGHAT; CDR2 reads FQNNGV. V gave up 1 base and J gave up 7 bases, with 10 bases separating them.

The rearrangement joins TRBV28 to TRBJ2-7, with TRBD1 matching over 7 bases. CDR3 size: 14 residues. V lost 6 bases to trimming and J lost 2 bases; unmatched junction nucleotides: 7. CDR1 is MDHEN, CDR2 SYDVKM, per germline. The CDR3 spells CASRTTGSTYEQYF. CDR3 nucleotides: TGTGCCAGCAGAACGACAGGGTCAACCTACGAGCAGTACTTC.

J is TRBJ2-3 and V is TRBV29-1, with 8 bases lining up with TRBD2. CDR3 length: 13 residues. V was pared by 6 bases and J by 7 bases, with 9 bases of the junction left unmatched. Germline loops: CDR1 SQVTM, CDR2 ANQGSEA. The CDR3 coding sequence is TGCAGCGTCGGTAGCGGGGTCCCTAATACGCAGTATTTT. Protein sequence: CSVGSGVPNTQYF.

The chain recombines TRBV23-1 with TRBJ2-7, with D possibly being TRBD2 (6 bases). TRBV23-1 is recorded as an ORF, its role being uncertain. Trimming pared 3 bases from V and 6 bases from J, leaving 15 bases between. The CDR3 length is 14 residues. The CDR3 DNA follows: TGCGCCAGCAGTCATTGGGGGGTCTCACCCGAGCAGTACTTC. This translates into CASSHWGVSPEQYF.

V usage is TRBV19 and J usage is TRBJ2-2; TRBD1 matches at 7 bases. The CDR3 consists of 15 residues. V gave up 3 bases and J gave up 7 bases; unmatched junction bases: 8. Germline V gives CDR1 LNHDA, CDR2 SQIVND (reference sequence). The CDR3 DNA reads TGTGCCAGTAGTATTACAGGGGCCCGCGGCGGGGAGCTGTTTTTT. Translated, it gives CASSITGARGGELFF.

V usage is TRBV4-2 and J usage is TRBJ2-3; possible D gene TRBD2, 5 bases. This CDR3 region has 15 residues. CDR1 and CDR2 from the germline V gene are LGHNA and YNFKEQ. V lost 4 bases and J lost 4, with 15 bases in between. CDR3: CASSPLGEGADTQYF. In DNA form, the CDR3 reads TGTGCCAGCAGCCCCCTGGGAGAGGGTGCAGATACGCAGTATTTT.

Details on this clone: Within the sample, other DNA sequences also encode this same CDR3. V gene TRBV18 combines with J gene TRBJ2-5; the D is unclear. Trimming took 6 bases from V and 3 from J, leaving 5 bases between them. This CDR3 region has 11 residues. Germline V gene sequence: CDR1 KGHSH, CDR2 LQKENI. The CDR3 DNA sequence: TGTGCCAGCTCCCTTAAAGAGACCCAGTACTTC. Translation gives CASSLKETQYF.

J is TRBJ1-4 and V is TRBV5-1; 8 bases agree with TRBD1. Per the germline V gene, CDR1 is SGHRS and CDR2 is YFSETQ. The V gene end was trimmed by 4 bases and the J gene end by 6 bases; junction bases not matched to a gene: 11. The CDR3 is made up of 16 amino acids. The CDR3 DNA reads as TGCGCCAGCAGCCAGACAGGGGCGAATCTTTATGAAAAACTGTTTTTT. Its translation is CASSQTGANLYEKLFF.

The chain is built from TRBV27 and TRBJ1-1; D remains ambiguous. The CDR3 totals 13 residues. The V end lost 8 bases, the J end lost 0 bases, and 10 bases lay between the germline ends. Per germline, CDR1 MNHEY and CDR2 SMNVEV (reference sequence). The CDR3 coding sequence is TGTGCCAGCGCTCCCTTAGTGAACACTGAAGCTTTCTTT. Protein: CASAPLVNTEAFF.

This chain links TRBV5-4 with TRBJ1-6; maybe TRBD1 (6 bases). This CDR3 comprises 17 residues. From germline, CDR1 is SGHNT and CDR2 YYREEE (reference sequence). Trimming pared 0 bases from V and 9 bases from J, leaving 19 bases between. The CDR3 sequence is CASSLASQGRIGSPLHF. CDR3 DNA sequence: TGTGCCAGCAGCTTGGCTTCACAGGGAAGGATAGGTTCACCCCTCCACTTT.

The sample holds one count of this clone. The gene calls are TRBV11-2 and TRBJ2-1, with D tentatively TRBD2 (7 bases). Deletions cut 0 bases from V and 10 bases from J, with 16 bases between. Per the germline V gene, CDR1 is SGHAT and CDR2 is FQNNGV. The CDR3 totals 15 residues. The CDR3 DNA follows: TGTGCCAGCAGCTTAGATAGGGGGAGGGCCGTCGAGCAGTTCTTC. Amino acid sequence: CASSLDRGRAVEQFF.

The chain recombines TRBV27 with TRBJ2-6; D is uncertain. This CDR3 region has 16 residues. V was trimmed by 3 bases and J by 4 bases, leaving 13 bases between them. Germline V gives CDR1 MNHEY, CDR2 SMNVEV (reference sequence). CDR3 DNA sequence: TGTGCCAGCAGTTTTGGGGAAGGGTACGGGGCCAACGTCCTGACTTTC. This gives the protein CASSFGEGYGANVLTF.

The CDR3 sequence: CASSLVADSSYNEQFF. Written as DNA, the CDR3 is TGTGCCAGCAGCTTAGTAGCGGATAGCTCCTACAATGAGCAGTTCTTC. The V and J genes are TRBV11-2 and TRBJ2-1, with a tentative D call TRBD2 (6 bases). The CDR3 sequence is 16 residues long. The V gene's germline CDR1 is SGHAT and CDR2 FQNNGV. Trimming stripped 1 base from V and 0 bases from J, with 10 bases between.

The chain joins TRBV29-1 to TRBJ1-1; D is unresolved. The CDR3 totals 11 residues. The germline V and J ends were trimmed by 1 base and 9 bases, with 9 bases remaining between them. Per the germline V gene, CDR1 is SQVTM and CDR2 is ANQGSEA. CDR3 loop: CSVEGSAKAFF. The CDR3 region has the DNA TGCAGCGTTGAAGGATCCGCTAAAGCTTTCTTT. Looking up the rest from reference TRBV29-1 and TRBJ1-1 gives the full variable domain: SAVISQKPSRDICQRGTSLTIQCQVDSQVTMMFWYRQQPGQSLTLIATANQGSEATYESGFVIDKFPISRPNLTFSTLTVSNMSPEDSSIYLCSVEGSAKAFFGQGTRLTVV.

V and J are TRBV5-5 and TRBJ2-7; 7 bases are shared with TRBD1. This CDR3 is 17 amino acids long. Germline-derived CDR1 and CDR2 are SGHKS and YYEKEE (reference sequence). J was trimmed by 3 bases and V by 0 bases; bases with no gene match: 12. Here the CDR3 reads CASSLALQGQPLYEQYF. The CDR3 DNA reads as TGTGCCAGCAGCTTGGCCCTACAGGGACAGCCTCTCTACGAGCAGTACTTC.

The chain links TRBV19 to TRBJ2-7; no reliable D call. Germline loops: CDR1 LNHDA, CDR2 SQIVND (reference sequence). The CDR3 is 11 residues long. V lost 7 bases and J lost 3, with 7 bases in between. The CDR3 DNA reads as TGTGCCAGTAACCTCCTCTACGAGCAGTACTTC. Translation gives CASNLLYEQYF.